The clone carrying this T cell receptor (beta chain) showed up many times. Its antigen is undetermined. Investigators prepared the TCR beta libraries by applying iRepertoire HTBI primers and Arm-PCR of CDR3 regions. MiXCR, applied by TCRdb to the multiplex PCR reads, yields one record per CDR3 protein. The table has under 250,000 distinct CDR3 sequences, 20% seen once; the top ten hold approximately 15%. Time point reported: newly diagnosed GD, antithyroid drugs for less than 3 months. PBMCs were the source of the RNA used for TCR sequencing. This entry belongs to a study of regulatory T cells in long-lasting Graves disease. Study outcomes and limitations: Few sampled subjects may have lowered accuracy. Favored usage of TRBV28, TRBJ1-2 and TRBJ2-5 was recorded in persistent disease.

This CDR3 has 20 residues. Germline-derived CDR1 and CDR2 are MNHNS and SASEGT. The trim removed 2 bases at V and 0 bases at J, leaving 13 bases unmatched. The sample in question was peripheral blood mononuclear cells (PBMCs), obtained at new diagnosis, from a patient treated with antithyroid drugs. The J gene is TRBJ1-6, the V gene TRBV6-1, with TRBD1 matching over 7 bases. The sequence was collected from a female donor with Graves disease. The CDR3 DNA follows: TGTGCCAGCAGTGAATCGACAGGGAGGTTTAGAGGCTCCTATAATTCACCCCTCCACTTT. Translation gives CASSESTGRFRGSYNSPLHF.